This TCR beta chain was recorded in a study of identifying expanded T cells in peripheral blood. Study-level points and caveats: Technical replicates showed around 1.2 changed clones; two weeks 15 to 20; four weeks 19.

Sequencing used immunoSEQ multiplex PCR; TCRdb keeps in-frame clones, though not all of them. Altogether about 97,000 clones are present, around 88% being singletons, with the ten largest covering approximately 18%. Concerning this clone: The antigen remains undetermined.

Deletions cut 0 bases from V and 1 base from J, with 10 bases between. CDR1 SGHNT and CDR2 YYREEE come from the germline V gene (reference sequence). The CDR3 is 15 amino acids. This TCR came from a person between 18 and 70 years old in good health. The chain couples TRBV5-4 to TRBJ1-1; D is uncertain. The sample consisted of blood. CDR3 DNA: TGTGCCAGCAGCTTGGGCAGGATAAAGAACACTGAAGCTTTCTTT. This encodes CASSLGRIKNTEAFF.